Sequencing of this TCR beta chain was carried out in a study of blood T cells in healthy people across ages. In its sample, this clonotype was seen a few times. Sample-barcoded 5' priming and a J-beta primer mix drove a second PCR of roughly 7 to 11 cycles. TCRdb reanalysed the 5' RACE reads using MiXCR and keeps one entry per CDR3 protein. This sample has about a million distinct CDR3 sequences, with around 48% found just once. The sample, about 9.2 milliliters of peripheral blood, was drawn from each donor. Germline V CDR1 and CDR2: SQVTM, ANQGSEA. The CDR3 totals 12 residues. Trimming took off 3 bases at V and 6 bases at J, with 11 bases between the two ends.

This chain joins TRBV29-1 and TRBJ2-5, with D possibly being TRBD1 or TRBD2 (5 bases each). The receptor was derived from a man younger than 40 in good health. Sequencing was performed on blood. The CDR3 DNA sequence: TGCAGCGTTGACGAAGGGGAGAAGACCCAGTACTTC. It translates to CSVDEGEKTQYF.